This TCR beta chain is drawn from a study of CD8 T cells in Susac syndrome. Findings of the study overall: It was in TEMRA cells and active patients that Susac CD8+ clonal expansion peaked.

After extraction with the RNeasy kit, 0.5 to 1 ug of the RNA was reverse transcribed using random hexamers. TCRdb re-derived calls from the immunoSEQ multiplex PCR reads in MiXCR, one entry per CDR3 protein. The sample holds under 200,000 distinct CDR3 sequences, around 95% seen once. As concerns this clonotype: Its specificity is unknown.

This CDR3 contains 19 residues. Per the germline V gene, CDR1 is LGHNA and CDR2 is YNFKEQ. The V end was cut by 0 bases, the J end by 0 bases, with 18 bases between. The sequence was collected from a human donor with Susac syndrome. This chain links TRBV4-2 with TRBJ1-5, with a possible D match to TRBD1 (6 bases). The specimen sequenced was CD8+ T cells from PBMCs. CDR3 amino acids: CASSQDLSVAGDSNQPQHF. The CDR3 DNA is TGTGCCAGCAGCCAAGATCTATCGGTGGCAGGGGATAGCAATCAGCCCCAGCATTTT.